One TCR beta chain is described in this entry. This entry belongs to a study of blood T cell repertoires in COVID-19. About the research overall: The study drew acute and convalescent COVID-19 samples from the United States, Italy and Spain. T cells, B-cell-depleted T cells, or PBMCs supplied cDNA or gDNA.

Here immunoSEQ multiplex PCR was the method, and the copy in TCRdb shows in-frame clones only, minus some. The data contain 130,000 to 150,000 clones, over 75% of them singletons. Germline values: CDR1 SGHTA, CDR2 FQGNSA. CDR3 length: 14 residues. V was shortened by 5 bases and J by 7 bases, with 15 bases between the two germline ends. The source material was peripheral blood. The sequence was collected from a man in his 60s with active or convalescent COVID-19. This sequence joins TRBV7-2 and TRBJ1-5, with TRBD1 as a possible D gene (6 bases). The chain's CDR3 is CASSPTGIRQPQHF. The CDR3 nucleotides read TGTGCCAGCAGCCCTACAGGGATTCGACAGCCCCAGCATTTT.